The TCR beta chain under discussion was sequenced for a study of T cells in Graves' hyperthyroidism and ophthalmopathy. Germline V gene sequence: CDR1 MNHEY, CDR2 SVGEGT. V lost 0 bases and J lost 2, with 11 bases in between. The CDR3 spans 15 residues. Comment on this clonotype: Its antigen is currently unknown.

Amplification yielded TCR beta CDR3 regions, with RNA transcripts as the source. The primer set for the first-round RT-PCR of the TCR CDR3 was HTBI. TCRdb processed the multiplex PCR reads anew with MiXCR; each CDR3 protein has one entry. The sample yields some 510,000 distinct CDR3 sequences, 35% to 55% seen once. Broader study findings: Among clonotypes expanded in thyroid above 0.001, most were also found in blood.

What was sequenced was peripheral blood or thyroid tissue (not recorded which). The clonotype comes from a woman aged 18-30 years with Graves' hyperthyroidism. The chain employs TRBV6-2 or TRBV6-3 and TRBJ2-7; D gene uncertain. CDR3 bases: TGTGCCAGCAGTTACTCGGGAAGCTGGGCCTACGAGCAGTACTTC. Protein product: CASSYSGSWAYEQYF.